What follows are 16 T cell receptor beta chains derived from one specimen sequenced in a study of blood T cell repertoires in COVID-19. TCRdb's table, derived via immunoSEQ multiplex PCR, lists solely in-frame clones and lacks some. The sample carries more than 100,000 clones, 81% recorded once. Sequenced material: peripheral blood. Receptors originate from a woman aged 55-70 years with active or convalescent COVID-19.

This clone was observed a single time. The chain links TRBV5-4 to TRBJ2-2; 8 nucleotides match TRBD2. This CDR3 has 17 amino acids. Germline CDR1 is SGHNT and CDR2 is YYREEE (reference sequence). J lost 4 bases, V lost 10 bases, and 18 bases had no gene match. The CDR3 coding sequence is TGTGCCCCTCGCCCACCACATTTAGCGGGGTGCACCGGGGAGCTGTTTTTT. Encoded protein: CAPRPPHLAGCTGELFF.

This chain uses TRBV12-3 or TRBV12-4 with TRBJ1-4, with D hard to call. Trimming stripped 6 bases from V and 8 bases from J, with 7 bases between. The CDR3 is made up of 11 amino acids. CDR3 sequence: CASRVREKLFF. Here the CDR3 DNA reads TGTGCCAGCAGGGTGCGCGAAAAACTGTTTTTT.

The CDR3 sequence: CASSEHRSNEKLFF. DNA of the CDR3: TGTGCCAGCAGCGAACACCGGTCTAATGAAAAACTGTTTTTT. The chain links TRBV2 to TRBJ1-4; D is ambiguous. V was trimmed by 6 bases and J by 3 bases, leaving 11 bases between them. Germline V lookup: CDR1 SNHLY, CDR2 FYNNEI. The length of the CDR3 is 14 residues. Drawing the rest from reference TRBV2 and TRBJ1-4, the complete variable domain is EPEVTQTPSHQVTQMGQEVILRCVPISNHLYFYWYRQILGQKVEFLVSFYNNEISEKSEIFDDQFSVERPDGSNFTLKIRSTKLEDSAMYFCASSEHRSNEKLFFGSGTQLSVL.

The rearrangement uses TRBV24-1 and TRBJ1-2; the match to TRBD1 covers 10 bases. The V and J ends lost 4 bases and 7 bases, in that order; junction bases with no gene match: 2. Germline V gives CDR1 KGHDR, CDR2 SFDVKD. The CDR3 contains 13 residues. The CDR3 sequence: CATSEGTGAGYTF. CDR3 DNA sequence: TGTGCCACCAGTGAAGGGACAGGGGCTGGCTACACCTTC.

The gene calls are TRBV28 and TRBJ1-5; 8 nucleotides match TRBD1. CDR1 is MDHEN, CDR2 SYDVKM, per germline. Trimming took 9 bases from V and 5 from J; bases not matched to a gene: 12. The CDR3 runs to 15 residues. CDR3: CASNQGQVKDQPQHF. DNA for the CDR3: TGTGCCAGTAACCAGGGACAGGTGAAGGATCAGCCCCAGCATTTT.

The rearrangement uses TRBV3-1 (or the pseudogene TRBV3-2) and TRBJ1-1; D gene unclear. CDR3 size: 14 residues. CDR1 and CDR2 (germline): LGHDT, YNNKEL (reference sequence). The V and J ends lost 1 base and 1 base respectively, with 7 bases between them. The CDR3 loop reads CASSQGPANTEAFF. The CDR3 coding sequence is TGTGCCAGCAGCCAAGGGCCCGCGAACACTGAAGCTTTCTTT.

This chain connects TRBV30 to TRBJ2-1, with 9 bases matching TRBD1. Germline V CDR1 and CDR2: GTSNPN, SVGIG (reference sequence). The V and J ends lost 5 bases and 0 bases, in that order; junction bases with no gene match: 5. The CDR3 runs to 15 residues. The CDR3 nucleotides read TGTGCCTGGGGCGGGGGACAGGGCTCCTACAATGAGCAGTTCTTC. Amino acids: CAWGGGQGSYNEQFF.

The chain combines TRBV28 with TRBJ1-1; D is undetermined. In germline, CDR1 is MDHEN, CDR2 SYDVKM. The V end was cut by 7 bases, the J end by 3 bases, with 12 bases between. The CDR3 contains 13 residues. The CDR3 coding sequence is TGTGCCAGCAAGCCAACAGTTTACACTGAAGCTTTCTTT. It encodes CASKPTVYTEAFF.

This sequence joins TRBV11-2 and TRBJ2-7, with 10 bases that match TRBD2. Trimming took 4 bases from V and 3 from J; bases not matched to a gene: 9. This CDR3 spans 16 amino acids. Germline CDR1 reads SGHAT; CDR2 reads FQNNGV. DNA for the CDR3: TGTGCCAGCAGCTCACCCCTAGCGGGAGTCCTCTACGAGCAGTACTTC. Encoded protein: CASSSPLAGVLYEQYF.

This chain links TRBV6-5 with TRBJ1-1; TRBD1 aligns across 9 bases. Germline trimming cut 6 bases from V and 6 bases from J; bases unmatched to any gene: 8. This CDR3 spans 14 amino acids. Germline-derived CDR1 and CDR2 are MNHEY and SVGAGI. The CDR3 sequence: CASRPDRGVAEAFF. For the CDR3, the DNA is TGTGCCAGCAGGCCCGACAGGGGGGTGGCTGAAGCTTTCTTT.

CDR3 amino acids: CASRGGTSVLFF. In DNA, the CDR3 is TGTGCCAGTAGAGGGGGGACTAGCGTGCTGTTTTTT. This chain joins TRBV19 and TRBJ1-4, with D possibly being TRBD1 (6 bases). The CDR3 is made up of 12 amino acids. V lost 6 bases and J lost 14, with 16 bases in between. CDR1 and CDR2 from the germline V gene are LNHDA and SQIVND (reference sequence).

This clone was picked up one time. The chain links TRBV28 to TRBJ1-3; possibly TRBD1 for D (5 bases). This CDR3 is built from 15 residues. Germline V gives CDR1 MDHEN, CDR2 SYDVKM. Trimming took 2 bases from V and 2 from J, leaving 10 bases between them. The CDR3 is CASSLSLGAGNTIYF. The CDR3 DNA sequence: TGTGCCAGCAGTTTAAGTCTAGGGGCTGGAAACACCATATATTTT. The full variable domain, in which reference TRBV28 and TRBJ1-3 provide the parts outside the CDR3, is DVKVTQSSRYLVKRTGEKVFLECVQDMDHENMFWYRQDPGLGLRLIYFSYDVKMKEKGDIPEGYSVSREKKERFSLILESASTNQTSMYLCASSLSLGAGNTIYFGEGSWLTVV.

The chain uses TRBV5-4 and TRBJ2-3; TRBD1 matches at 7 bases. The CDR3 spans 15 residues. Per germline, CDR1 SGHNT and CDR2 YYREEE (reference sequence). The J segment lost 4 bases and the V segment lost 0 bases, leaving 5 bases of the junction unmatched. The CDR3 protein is CASSLVGQEPDTQYF. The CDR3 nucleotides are TGTGCCAGCAGCTTGGTCGGACAGGAACCAGATACGCAGTATTTT.

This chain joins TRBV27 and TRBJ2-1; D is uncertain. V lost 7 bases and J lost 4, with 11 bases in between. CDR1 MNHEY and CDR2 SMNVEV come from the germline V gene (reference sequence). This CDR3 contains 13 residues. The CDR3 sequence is CASKPRRYNEQFF. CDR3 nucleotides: TGTGCCAGCAAGCCGCGCCGGTACAATGAGCAGTTCTTC.

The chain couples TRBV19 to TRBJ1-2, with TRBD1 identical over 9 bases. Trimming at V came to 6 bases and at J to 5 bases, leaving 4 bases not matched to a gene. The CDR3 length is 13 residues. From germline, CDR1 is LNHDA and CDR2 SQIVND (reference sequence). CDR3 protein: CASSRDRDYGYTF. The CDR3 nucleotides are TGTGCCAGTAGCCGGGACAGGGATTATGGCTACACCTTC.

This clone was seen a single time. The CDR3 here is CASSLMASANTGELFF. CDR3 in DNA: TGTGCCAGCAGCTTAATGGCTAGCGCAAACACCGGGGAGCTGTTTTTT. The chain couples TRBV7-3 to TRBJ2-2; TRBD2 might be the D (6 bases). This CDR3 is 16 amino acids long. V was trimmed by 1 base and J by 2 bases, leaving 11 bases between them. Germline values: CDR1 SGHTA, CDR2 FQGTGA.